This T cell receptor beta chain was sequenced during a study of PD-L1 blockade in urothelial cancer. On the study more broadly: Males with urothelial cancer arising in the bladder constituted about nine tenths of the roughly 29 patients. The number of prior chemotherapy regimens per patient was 0 to 3.

A word on this clone: The identical CDR3 is also encoded by other nucleotide sequences in the sample.

This CDR3 has 13 amino acids. The V gene's germline CDR1 is SGHRS and CDR2 YFSETQ. V shed 0 bases and J shed 5 bases, with 8 bases lying between them. TCRdb's copy holds only in-frame clones and misses some; the assay was immunoSEQ multiplex PCR. This repertoire shows just over 35,000 clones, more than 80% found once; its top ten account for under 12%. Time point defined: peripheral blood 6 weeks after treatment start. Patients presented with locally advanced or metastatic urothelial carcinoma. The rearrangement joins TRBV5-1 to TRBJ1-1, with D possibly TRBD1 on 5 matching bases. The sample here was PBMCs, taken around atezolizumab (anti-PD-L1) treatment. The receptor comes from a middle-aged man with urothelial cancer. The CDR3 loop reads CASSLGGRTEAFF. The CDR3 DNA is TGCGCCAGCAGCTTGGGGGGGAGGACTGAAGCTTTCTTT.